This is a list of T cell receptor beta chains from one sample in a study of T cell responses to AZD1222 COVID-19 vaccine. The table came from immunoSEQ multiplex PCR; TCRdb's copy has only in-frame clones and leaves some out. In the table there are some 100,000 clones, just over 90% of which are singletons. The sample consisted of peripheral blood, taken on day 0 of AZD1222 vaccination. The source of these receptors is an adult in good health. CDR3s leave out the opening cysteine and the closing phenylalanine or tryptophan.

j_call cdr3_length v_call cdr3_aa
TRBJ1-3 14 TRBV5-1 ASSFGTRFSGNTIY
TRBJ2-3 11 TRBV7-2 ASSLGHTDTQY
TRBJ2-7 13 TRBV6-6 ASRPNSWTVHEQY
TRBJ2-7 9 TRBV5-6 ASSIRDEQY
TRBJ2-7 12 TRBV5-1 ASTTSGYSYEQY
TRBJ1-2 12 TRBV29-1 SVGPRAGRYGYT
TRBJ1-2 12 TRBV7-9 ASRRDDLGNGYT
TRBJ1-2 15 TRBV7-2 ASSLGGRGVVAYGYT
TRBJ1-3 13 TRBV6-2/TRBV6-3 ASSYEQASGNTIY
TRBJ2-7 13 TRBV2 ASSRTGTKPYEQY
TRBJ1-1 13 TRBV4-1 ASSQYEYGNTEAF
TRBJ1-5 14 TRBV19 ASSSDRLHSGGPQH
TRBJ2-2 12 TRBV15 ATSRDGYTGELF
TRBJ2-7 14 TRBV6-2/TRBV6-3 ASSYLSGRGPYEQY
TRBJ2-2 17 TRBV15 ATSRDRSSGGAYAGELF
TRBJ2-7 16 TRBV6-2/TRBV6-3 ASSYRTGLTRTTYEQY
TRBJ2-7 11 TRBV2 ASRELIGLGQY
TRBJ2-7 12 TRBV3-1/TRBV3-2 ASSRGASLYEQY
TRBJ2-1 13 TRBV5-1 ASSLAQGGANEQF
TRBJ2-1 16 TRBV7-2 ASSLTSSGGVFYNEQF
TRBJ1-6 13 TRBV15 ATSRGGSDNSPLH
TRBJ2-5 14 TRBV6-2/TRBV6-3 ASSYLAGRSQETQY
TRBJ1-1 10 TRBV7-2 ASSSRYTEAF
TRBJ2-1 9 TRBV5-1 ASSLGNEQF
TRBJ2-5 10 TRBV18 ASSPMGETQY
TRBJ1-1 11 TRBV13 ASSLLENTEAF
TRBJ1-2 10 TRBV30 AWGQGTYGYT
TRBJ1-5 11 TRBV12-3/TRBV12-4 ASSFGRDSPQH
TRBJ2-5 11 TRBV6-5 ASSITIQETQY
TRBJ1-2 12 TRBV27 ASGGILEDYGYT
TRBJ2-7 12 TRBV6-2/TRBV6-3 ASSYGFSSYEQY
TRBJ2-1 15 TRBV25-1 ASRTRTGTGNYNEQF
TRBJ1-2 12 TRBV2 ASSAKQGNYGYT
TRBJ1-2 12 TRBV23-1 ASTLIWNRDGYT
TRBJ2-3 14 TRBV7-2 ASSLTDRRSTDTQY
TRBJ1-5 14 TRBV27 ASSFIFGGGNQPQH
TRBJ1-1 13 TRBV4-3 ASKSGWEMNTEAF
TRBJ1-1 12 TRBV5-1 ASSSTTMNTEAF
TRBJ2-3 14 TRBV9 ASSEGTYPSTDTQY
TRBJ1-2 13 TRBV6-5 ASSPGHLANYGYT
TRBJ2-5 11 TRBV19 ASTPQGTETQY
TRBJ1-2 12 TRBV3-1/TRBV3-2 ASSQAGRPDGYT
TRBJ2-1 15 TRBV14 ASSQRTSGGNYNEQF
TRBJ1-1 13 TRBV6-5 ASSYSYNEWAEAF
TRBJ2-1 11 TRBV7-2 ASSLGQGRTQF